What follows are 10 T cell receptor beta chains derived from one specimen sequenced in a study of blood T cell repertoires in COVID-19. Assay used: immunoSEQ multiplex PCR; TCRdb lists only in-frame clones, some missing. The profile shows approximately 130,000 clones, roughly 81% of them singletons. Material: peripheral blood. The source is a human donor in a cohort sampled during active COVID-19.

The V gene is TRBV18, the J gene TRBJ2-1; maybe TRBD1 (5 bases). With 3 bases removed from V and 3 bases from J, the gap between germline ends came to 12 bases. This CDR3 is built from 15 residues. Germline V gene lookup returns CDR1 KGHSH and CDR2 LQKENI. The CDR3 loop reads CASSPFLDSYNEQFF. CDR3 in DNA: TGTGCCAGCTCACCCTTTCTCGACAGCTACAATGAGCAGTTCTTC.

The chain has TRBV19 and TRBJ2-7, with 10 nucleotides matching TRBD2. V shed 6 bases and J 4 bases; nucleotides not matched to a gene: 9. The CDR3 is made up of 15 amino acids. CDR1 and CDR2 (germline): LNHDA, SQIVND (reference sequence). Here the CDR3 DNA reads TGTGCCAGTAGCAGAGGATCTAGCGGGAGATACGAGCAGTACTTC. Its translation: CASSRGSSGRYEQYF.

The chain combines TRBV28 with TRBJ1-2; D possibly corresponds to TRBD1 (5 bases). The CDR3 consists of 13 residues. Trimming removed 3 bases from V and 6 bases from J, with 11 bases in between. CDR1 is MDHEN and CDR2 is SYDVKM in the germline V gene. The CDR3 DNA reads TGTGCCAGCAGTTTCTGGCAGGGTAATGGCTACACCTTC. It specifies CASSFWQGNGYTF.

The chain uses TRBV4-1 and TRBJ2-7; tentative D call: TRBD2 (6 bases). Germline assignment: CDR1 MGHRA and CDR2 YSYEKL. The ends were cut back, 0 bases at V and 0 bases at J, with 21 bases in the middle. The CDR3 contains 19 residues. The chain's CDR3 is CASSQDGRGSSLGSYEQYF. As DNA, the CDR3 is TGCGCCAGCAGCCAAGATGGTCGGGGGTCCTCACTCGGCTCCTACGAGCAGTACTTC.

CDR3 DNA sequence: TGTGCCAGCAGGATCCCAGAGGCAGATACGCAGTATTTT. Its translation is CASRIPEADTQYF. V and J are TRBV6-5 and TRBJ2-3; D ambiguous. Trimming shortened V by 6 bases and J by 4 bases, and 11 bases separated the two germline ends. The germline V gene has CDR1 MNHEY and CDR2 SVGAGI. CDR3 length: 13 residues.

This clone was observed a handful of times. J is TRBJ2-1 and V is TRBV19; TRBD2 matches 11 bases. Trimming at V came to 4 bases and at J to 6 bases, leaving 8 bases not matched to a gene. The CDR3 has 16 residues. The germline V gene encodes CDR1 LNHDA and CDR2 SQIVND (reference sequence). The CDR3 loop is CASSKGTSGGGNEQFF. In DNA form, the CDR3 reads TGTGCCAGTAGTAAGGGTACTAGCGGGGGCGGCAATGAGCAGTTCTTC.

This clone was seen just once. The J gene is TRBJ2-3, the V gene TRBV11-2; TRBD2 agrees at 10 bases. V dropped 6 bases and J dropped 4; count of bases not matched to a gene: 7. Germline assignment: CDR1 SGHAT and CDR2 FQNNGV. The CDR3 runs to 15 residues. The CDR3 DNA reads TGTGCCAGCAGTAGACGAGGGACTAGCGCAGATACGCAGTATTTT. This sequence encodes CASSRRGTSADTQYF.

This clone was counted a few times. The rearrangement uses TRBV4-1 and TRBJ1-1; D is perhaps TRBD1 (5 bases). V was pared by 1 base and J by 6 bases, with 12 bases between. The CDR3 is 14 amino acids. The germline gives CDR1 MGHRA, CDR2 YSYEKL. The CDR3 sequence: CASSQGDFRAEAFF. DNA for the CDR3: TGCGCCAGCAGCCAAGGGGACTTCCGCGCTGAAGCTTTCTTT.

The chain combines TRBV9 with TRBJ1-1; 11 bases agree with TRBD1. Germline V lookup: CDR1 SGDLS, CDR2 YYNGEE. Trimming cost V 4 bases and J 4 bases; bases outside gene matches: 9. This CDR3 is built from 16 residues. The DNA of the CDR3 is TGTGCCAGCAGCCCCCCGGCCGGGACAGGGGGCACTGAAGCTTTCTTT. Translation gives CASSPPAGTGGTEAFF.

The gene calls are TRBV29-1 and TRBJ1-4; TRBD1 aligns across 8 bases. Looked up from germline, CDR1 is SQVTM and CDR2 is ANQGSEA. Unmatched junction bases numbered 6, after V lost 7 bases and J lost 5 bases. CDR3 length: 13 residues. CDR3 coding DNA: TGCAGCGGACGACAGGGGAGAAATGAAAAACTGTTTTTT. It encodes CSGRQGRNEKLFF.